This note documents a single TCR beta chain sequence. Its specificity is not known. Blood sampling took place at baseline, cycle 4 day 1, and cycle 7 day 1. These data originate in a study of OX40 agonist ivuxolimab in advanced cancers. Study-level results: Clones of CD4+ and CD8+ blood T cells grew by week 6 at doses of 0.1 to 3.0 mg/kg. Patients who responded partially at 0.1-3.0 mg/kg showed clonal expansion ranking among the lowest. CD4+ T cells averaged fewer expanded clones than CD8+ T cells.

Clones were sequenced by immunoSEQ multiplex PCR, and TCRdb holds only the in-frame ones, with some missing. The sample lists tens of thousands of clones, 85% to 90% occurring once. This CDR3 is built from 15 residues. Germline V lookup: CDR1 MDHEN, CDR2 SYDVKM. V was pared by 0 bases and J by 6 bases, with 7 bases of the junction left unmatched. The chain recombines TRBV28 with TRBJ2-7, with TRBD1 matching over 8 bases. This clonotype was sampled from an adult with an advanced solid tumor such as melanoma, head and neck, liver or kidney cancer. The sequenced sample was CD4+ or CD8+ T cells sorted from blood, obtained in a trial of the OX40 agonist ivuxolimab. The CDR3 loop is CASSLWDRAAFEQYF. CDR3 nucleotide sequence: TGTGCCAGCAGTTTATGGGACAGGGCTGCTTTCGAGCAGTACTTC. Full variable domain (remainder filled in from reference TRBV28 and TRBJ2-7): DVKVTQSSRYLVKRTGEKVFLECVQDMDHENMFWYRQDPGLGLRLIYFSYDVKMKEKGDIPEGYSVSREKKERFSLILESASTNQTSMYLCASSLWDRAAFEQYFGPGTRLTVT.